Listed here are 18 T cell receptor beta chains from one sample, sequenced in a study of blood T cells in healthy people across ages. Next came a second PCR, run for 7 to 11 cycles, which used a sample-barcoded 5' primer along with a J-beta primer mix. TCRdb ran MiXCR on the 5' RACE reads and lists one entry per CDR3 protein. This sample carries some 670,000 distinct CDR3 sequences, 52% of them seen once, and the ten largest clones take roughly 13%. Input material: blood. The receptors come from a woman of 80 years or more in good health.

In this sample, this clonotype turned up a few times. The gene calls are TRBV2 and TRBJ2-2; D perhaps matches TRBD2 (6 bases). This CDR3 is 14 amino acids long. Germline V lookup: CDR1 SNHLY, CDR2 FYNNEI. Trimming removed 2 bases at V and 4 bases at J, with 8 bases between. The CDR3 DNA reads TGTGCCAGCAGTGAACTGGAGGGCACCGGGGAGCTGTTTTTT. It codes for CASSELEGTGELFF.

This clonotype has at least ten counts. This chain connects TRBV28 to TRBJ1-4; D is undetermined. The germline V gene has CDR1 MDHEN and CDR2 SYDVKM. The CDR3 contains 11 residues. The V and J ends lost 11 bases and 8 bases respectively, with 12 bases between them. In nucleotides, the CDR3 is TGTGCCTCCGGGGAGTGGGAAAAACTGTTTTTT. Its translation is CASGEWEKLFF.

This clonotype has ten or more counts. This rearrangement joins TRBV20-1 to TRBJ2-5; D is perhaps TRBD1 (7 bases). The CDR3 spans 12 residues. CDR1 DFQATT and CDR2 SNEGSKA come from the germline V gene (reference sequence). V gave up 3 bases and J gave up 4 bases, with 9 bases separating them. CDR3 sequence reads: CSARQGGETQYF. The CDR3 DNA reads as TGCAGTGCTAGGCAGGGGGGAGAGACCCAGTACTTC.

The gene calls are TRBV7-3 and TRBJ2-2; D is ambiguous. CDR1 SGHTA and CDR2 FQGTGA come from the germline V gene. The CDR3 length is 12 residues. V lost 5 bases to trimming and J lost 7 bases, with 8 bases between them. CDR3 amino acids: CASSPVGGELFF. CDR3 bases: TGTGCCAGCAGCCCCGTGGGCGGGGAGCTGTTTTTT.

The rearrangement links TRBV5-1 to TRBJ1-6, with a possible D match to TRBD1 (6 bases). Germline V gives CDR1 SGHRS, CDR2 YFSETQ. With 3 bases removed from V and 8 bases from J, the gap between germline ends came to 15 bases. The CDR3 is made up of 15 amino acids. CDR3 sequence: CASSSGAPGDSPLHF. CDR3 coding DNA: TGCGCCAGCAGCTCCGGTGCCCCAGGGGATTCACCCCTCCACTTT.

The chain couples TRBV4-3 to TRBJ2-1, with 8 bases matching TRBD2. CDR1 LGHNA and CDR2 YSLEER come from the germline V gene. V shed 2 bases, J shed 6 bases, and the junction held 6 bases outside the gene matches. This CDR3 has 15 residues. The CDR3 sequence: CASSQQRGPSNEQFF. In DNA, the CDR3 is TGCGCCAGCAGCCAACAGCGGGGGCCTAGCAATGAGCAGTTCTTC.

On this clonotype itself: With a much larger clone just one base away, this may be a read error. The rearrangement links TRBV5-1 to TRBJ2-1, with D possibly TRBD2 on 7 matching bases. V was shortened by 4 bases and J by 1 base, with 18 bases between the two germline ends. CDR1 is SGHRS and CDR2 is YFSETQ in the germline V gene. This CDR3 spans 17 amino acids. CDR3 residues: CASSIRSGGESYNEQFF. The CDR3 DNA reads TGCGCCAGCAGCATCAGGTCGGGGGGCGAATCCTACAATGAGCAGTTCTTC.

This clonotype was seen ten or more times. CDR3 nucleotides: TGCGCCAGCAGAGCGAGGAGCTCCTACAATGAGCAGTTCTTC. As protein: CASRARSSYNEQFF. This rearrangement joins TRBV5-1 to TRBJ2-1; no reliable D call. Germline CDR1 SGHRS, CDR2 YFSETQ. Trimming removed 5 bases at V and 0 bases at J, with 9 bases between. The CDR3 totals 14 residues.

The V call is TRBV2, the J call TRBJ2-5; no clear D gene. Between the trimmed V and J ends, which lost 7 bases and 11 bases, there was a span of 17 bases. This CDR3 has 12 amino acids. Germline CDR1 SNHLY, CDR2 FYNNEI. The CDR3 region is CASNPGSYEQYF. Written as DNA, the CDR3 is TGTGCCAGCAATCCGGGCTCATACGAACAGTACTTC.

With regard to this clonotype: With a much larger clone just one base away, this may be a read error. This chain joins TRBV20-1 and TRBJ2-1, with 7 nucleotides matching TRBD2. The CDR3 is made up of 12 amino acids. Germline values: CDR1 DFQATT, CDR2 SNEGSKA (reference sequence). For the CDR3, the DNA is TGCACCAGCCTAGCGGTAGGCGATGAGCAGTTCTTC. This codes for CTSLAVGDEQFF.

This clonotype has a count of ten or more. The chain carries TRBV7-3 and TRBJ1-2; D is ambiguous. The CDR3 spans 13 residues. Trimming removed 4 bases from V and 5 bases from J, with 11 bases in between. CDR1 SGHTA and CDR2 FQGTGA come from the germline V gene. The CDR3 is CASSSGEGYGYTF. The DNA of the CDR3 is TGTGCCAGCAGCTCCGGTGAGGGTTATGGCTACACCTTC.

This clonotype was detected only a few times. The chain is built from TRBV12-3 or TRBV12-4 and TRBJ1-5, with a possible D match to TRBD1 (5 bases). The CDR3 has 15 residues. Between the trimmed V and J ends, which lost 2 bases and 5 bases, there was a span of 13 bases. CDR3: CASSLRGFGDQPQHF. The CDR3 DNA is TGTGCCAGCAGTTTACGGGGGTTCGGGGATCAGCCCCAGCATTTT.

The CDR3 reads CSGWGGTEAFF. The CDR3 DNA follows: TGCAGTGGATGGGGTGGCACTGAAGCTTTCTTT. The chain links TRBV29-1 to TRBJ1-1; D not certain. The CDR3 loop spans 11 amino acids. The germline V gene encodes CDR1 SQVTM and CDR2 ANQGSEA.

V is TRBV29-1 and J is TRBJ1-2, with D possibly TRBD1 on 6 matching bases. The CDR3 sequence is 16 residues long. The V end lost 5 bases, the J end lost 2 bases, and 21 bases lay between the germline ends. Germline V lookup: CDR1 SQVTM, CDR2 ANQGSEA. For the CDR3, the DNA is TGCAGCGTTCTACCCTCACCCTCAGGGGAGAACTATGGCTACACCTTC. Encoded protein: CSVLPSPSGENYGYTF.

The genes are TRBV12-3 or TRBV12-4 and TRBJ1-3; possibly TRBD1 for D (5 bases). The CDR3 consists of 15 residues. V shed 2 bases and J shed 0 bases, with 8 bases lying between them. CDR3 sequence (DNA): TGTGCCAGCAGTTTATGGGGGTTCTCTGGAAACACCATATATTTT. This encodes CASSLWGFSGNTIYF.

Points on this clonotype: One junction end disagrees with the germline gene, perhaps due to a read error. This sequence joins TRBV28 and TRBJ1-5, with D perhaps matching TRBD1 (6 bases). Germline V lookup: CDR1 MDHEN, CDR2 SYDVKM. This CDR3 contains 15 residues. The CDR3 spells CASSPPDRSSQPQHF. DNA of the CDR3: TGTGCCAGCAGTCCCCCAGACAGGAGCAGTCAGCCCCAGCATTTT.

J is TRBJ2-7 and V is TRBV9, with 7 bases fitting TRBD2. The J call may not be correct, given that the DNA end is closer to TRBJ2-5. CDR1 is SGDLS and CDR2 is YYNGEE in the germline V gene. The CDR3 is 14 residues long. The CDR3, as DNA: TGTGCCAGCAGCGAGACGAGCGGGATCAGGACCCAGTACTTC. It translates to CASSETSGIRTQYF.

This clonotype was recorded many times. V gene TRBV20-1 combines with J gene TRBJ2-5, with D possibly TRBD1 on 6 matching bases. The CDR3 covers 13 residues. V shed 0 bases and J shed 11 bases, with 16 bases lying between them. Per the germline V gene, CDR1 is DFQATT and CDR2 is SNEGSKA (reference sequence). CDR3 amino acids: CSARDRQVHEQYF. The CDR3 DNA sequence: TGCAGTGCTAGAGATCGACAGGTACATGAGCAGTACTTC.